The present TCR beta chain was sequenced within a study of control samples from healthy donors and cancer patients. This CDR3 region has 18 residues. From germline, CDR1 is SGHVS and CDR2 FNYEAQ. Trimming at V came to 5 bases and at J to 0 bases, leaving 8 bases not matched to a gene. Produced via immunoSEQ multiplex PCR; TCRdb's table is partial and in-frame only. The sample yields about 140,000 clones, about 88% seen once. The sequence was collected from a woman between 25 and 40 years old in good health. The chain joins TRBV7-6 to TRBJ2-1; TRBD2 aligns across 12 bases. Sequencing used blood. The CDR3 nucleotides read TGTGCCAGCAGCGCACTGACTAGCGGGAGCCCCTCCTACAATGAGCAGTTCTTC. It encodes CASSALTSGSPSYNEQFF.